This is a list of T cell receptor beta chains from one sample in a study of identifying expanded T cells in peripheral blood. Profiled with immunoSEQ multiplex PCR; TCRdb holds only in-frame clones, not every one. Of more than 90,000 clones in the sample, around 88% are singletons; the top ten hold about 15%. The specimen sequenced was blood. Source of these receptors: a person between 18 and 75 years old in good health. CDR3s leave out the opening cysteine and the closing phenylalanine or tryptophan.

v_gene: TRBV10-3; j_gene: TRBJ2-3; len: 15; CDR3aa: ASHRGPATLGGDTQY
v_gene: TRBV5-1; j_gene: TRBJ1-1; len: 13; CDR3aa: ASSDPGQGAAEAF
v_gene: TRBV15; j_gene: TRBJ2-3; len: 18; CDR3aa: ATSRARGASGGARADTQY
v_gene: TRBV28; j_gene: TRBJ2-3; len: 13; CDR3aa: ASSSAPGSTDTQY
v_gene: TRBV11-2; j_gene: TRBJ1-2; len: 15; CDR3aa: ASSLVVGTSTNYGYT
v_gene: TRBV27; j_gene: TRBJ1-1; len: 15; CDR3aa: ASSLLRTGGMNTEAF
v_gene: TRBV5-1; j_gene: TRBJ1-2; len: 15; CDR3aa: ASSLEAGYNYNYGYT
v_gene: TRBV21-1; j_gene: TRBJ1-1; len: 14; CDR3aa: ASSPRTDKVNTEAF
v_gene: TRBV9; j_gene: TRBJ2-1; len: 12; CDR3aa: ASSAPSGEREQF
v_gene: TRBV19; j_gene: TRBJ1-4; len: 14; CDR3aa: ASSNEGGPYREKLF
v_gene: TRBV2; j_gene: TRBJ1-6; len: 14; CDR3aa: ASTRDRESYNSPLH
v_gene: TRBV5-4; j_gene: TRBJ2-7; len: 12; CDR3aa: ASSLDTDSYEQY
v_gene: TRBV27; j_gene: TRBJ2-3; len: 10; CDR3aa: ASSEPRDTQY
v_gene: TRBV11-3; j_gene: TRBJ2-7; len: 12; CDR3aa: ASSLYGGAHEQY
v_gene: TRBV13; j_gene: TRBJ2-7; len: 14; CDR3aa: ASSGTIGTPPYEQY
v_gene: TRBV7-9; j_gene: TRBJ2-2; len: 14; CDR3aa: ASSLLRQGNTGELF
v_gene: TRBV7-2; j_gene: TRBJ2-3; len: 12; CDR3aa: ASSTGPATDTQY
v_gene: TRBV15; j_gene: TRBJ2-7; len: 14; CDR3aa: ATSRIQPPVKYEQY
v_gene: TRBV19; j_gene: TRBJ1-2; len: 12; CDR3aa: ASGMPRGGYGYT
v_gene: TRBV11-1; j_gene: TRBJ2-7; len: 15; CDR3aa: ASSPVLAGGKTYEQY
v_gene: TRBV27; j_gene: TRBJ1-4; len: 11; CDR3aa: ASSLEPREKLF
v_gene: TRBV4-3; j_gene: TRBJ1-2; len: 14; CDR3aa: ASSQDLAGDYYGYT
v_gene: TRBV6-6; j_gene: TRBJ1-1; len: 12; CDR3aa: ASDYRATNTEAF
v_gene: TRBV6-5; j_gene: TRBJ1-5; len: 13; CDR3aa: ASSYSAVSNQPQH
v_gene: TRBV5-1; j_gene: TRBJ1-1; len: 13; CDR3aa: ASSSVGTPNTEAF
v_gene: TRBV4-3; j_gene: TRBJ1-1; len: 12; CDR3aa: ASSQERLRVGAF
v_gene: TRBV2; j_gene: TRBJ1-1; len: 11; CDR3aa: ASRIVMNTEAF
v_gene: TRBV5-5; j_gene: TRBJ1-4; len: 12; CDR3aa: ASSLVGSGEKLF
v_gene: TRBV9; j_gene: TRBJ2-3; len: 10; CDR3aa: ASSVEADTQY
v_gene: TRBV5-1; j_gene: TRBJ1-1; len: 12; CDR3aa: ASSPGIGGTEAF
v_gene: TRBV6-5; j_gene: TRBJ1-5; len: 11; CDR3aa: ASSYRGNQPQH
v_gene: TRBV15; j_gene: TRBJ2-3; len: 13; CDR3aa: ATSRDFAGTDTQY
v_gene: TRBV6-6; j_gene: TRBJ2-5; len: 12; CDR3aa: ASSYSSRPETQY
v_gene: TRBV6-5; j_gene: TRBJ1-6; len: 10; CDR3aa: ASRSSGGGAN
v_gene: TRBV18; j_gene: TRBJ1-4; len: 12; CDR3aa: ASSPTSSGEKLF
v_gene: TRBV4-3; j_gene: TRBJ2-3; len: 11; CDR3aa: ASSTGPTDTQY
v_gene: TRBV7-2; j_gene: TRBJ1-5; len: 13; CDR3aa: ASSLGVGLHQPQH
v_gene: TRBV6-1; j_gene: TRBJ1-2; len: 15; CDR3aa: ASSEETVQGSLRGYT
v_gene: TRBV9; j_gene: TRBJ1-6; len: 15; CDR3aa: ASSVEQGASTNSPLH
v_gene: TRBV7-8; j_gene: TRBJ1-5; len: 12; CDR3aa: ASSVETGNQPQH
v_gene: TRBV11-2; j_gene: TRBJ2-1; len: 11; CDR3aa: ASSSGVYNEQF
v_gene: TRBV6-5; j_gene: TRBJ2-7; len: 12; CDR3aa: ASSLGGVSYEQY
v_gene: TRBV27; j_gene: TRBJ1-6; len: 13; CDR3aa: ASSFRRGLHSPLH
v_gene: TRBV4-1; j_gene: TRBJ1-3; len: 12; CDR3aa: ASSPGGSGNTIY
v_gene: TRBV6-5; j_gene: TRBJ2-1; len: 12; CDR3aa: ASSRLGSYNEQF
v_gene: TRBV9; j_gene: TRBJ2-5; len: 14; CDR3aa: ASSGRQGFFPETQY
v_gene: TRBV11-2; j_gene: TRBJ2-5; len: 13; CDR3aa: ASSYPLLRVETQY
v_gene: TRBV7-2; j_gene: TRBJ2-1; len: 11; CDR3aa: ASSSRGGLAWF
v_gene: TRBV5-3; j_gene: TRBJ2-3; len: 15; CDR3aa: ARSSQQGPPRTDTQY
v_gene: TRBV6-6; j_gene: TRBJ1-2; len: 13; CDR3aa: ASSYARTGFNGYT
v_gene: TRBV6-5; j_gene: TRBJ2-4; len: 11; CDR3aa: ASSRGEQNIQY
v_gene: TRBV7-9; j_gene: TRBJ2-3; len: 14; CDR3aa: ASSFELAGGHDTQY
v_gene: TRBV4-3; j_gene: TRBJ2-7; len: 11; CDR3aa: ASSQDTYYEQY